Listed below are T cell receptor beta chains from one sample, sequenced in a study of T cells in Graves' hyperthyroidism and ophthalmopathy. One entry per CDR3 protein results from TCRdb running MiXCR on the multiplex PCR reads. This sample has 350,000 or so distinct CDR3 sequences, with roughly 21% found just once. Sample: blood. The receptors here all came from a woman aged 50 to 60 with Graves' hyperthyroidism. CDR3s include the opening cysteine and the closing phenylalanine or tryptophan. A D gene is named only where the DNA matches it firmly. Rows give clone size only sometimes, using once, few, many, or a class for an expanded clone.

abundance: .
j_gene: TRBJ2-1
d_gene: TRBD1
len: 15
v_gene: TRBV5-1
CDR3aa: CASSNFGTDTNEQFF
CDR3nt: TGCGCCAGCAGTAATTTCGGGACAGATACAAATGAGCAGTTCTTC

abundance: few
j_gene: TRBJ2-1
d_gene: TRBD2
len: 13
v_gene: TRBV20-1
CDR3aa: CSAESGGDNEQFF
CDR3nt: TGCAGTGCTGAGAGCGGGGGGGACAATGAGCAGTTCTTC

abundance: many
j_gene: TRBJ1-1
d_gene: .
len: 13
v_gene: TRBV2
CDR3aa: CASTTGARGGAFF
CDR3nt: TGTGCCAGCACAACAGGCGCCCGAGGGGGAGCTTTCTTT

abundance: many
j_gene: TRBJ2-1
d_gene: .
len: 16
v_gene: TRBV7-8
CDR3aa: CASSLSSTATYNEQFF
CDR3nt: TGTGCCAGCAGCTTATCTTCGACAGCTACCTACAATGAGCAGTTCTTC

abundance: many
j_gene: TRBJ2-1
d_gene: TRBD2
len: 16
v_gene: TRBV9
CDR3aa: CASSLLGEGSYNEQFF
CDR3nt: TGTGCCAGCAGCCTCCTCGGGGAGGGTTCCTACAATGAGCAGTTCTTC

abundance: .
j_gene: TRBJ1-2
d_gene: TRBD1
len: 14
v_gene: TRBV28
CDR3aa: CASSLGGQVDGYTF
CDR3nt: TGTGCCAGCAGTTTAGGGGGACAGGTGGATGGCTACACCTTC

abundance: many
j_gene: TRBJ2-7
d_gene: .
len: 15
v_gene: TRBV20-1
CDR3aa: CSARDTNTNGYEQYF
CDR3nt: TGCAGTGCTAGAGATACGAATACGAACGGTTACGAGCAGTACTTC

abundance: many
j_gene: TRBJ1-2
d_gene: .
len: 13
v_gene: TRBV5-1
CDR3aa: CASSLEGLSGYTF
CDR3nt: TGCGCCAGCAGCTTGGAGGGGTTAAGTGGCTACACCTTC

abundance: .
j_gene: TRBJ1-6
d_gene: TRBD1
len: 14
v_gene: TRBV5-6
CDR3aa: CASSLAGGGSPLHF
CDR3nt: TGTGCCAGCAGCTTGGCAGGGGGAGGGTCACCCCTCCACTTT

abundance: many
j_gene: TRBJ2-1
d_gene: .
len: 15
v_gene: TRBV30
CDR3aa: CAWSVRVSSYNEQFF
CDR3nt: TGTGCCTGGAGTGTTAGGGTTAGCTCCTACAATGAGCAGTTCTTC

abundance: many
j_gene: TRBJ2-7
d_gene: TRBD1
len: 15
v_gene: TRBV6-1
CDR3aa: CASSAITGASYEQYF
CDR3nt: TGTGCCAGCAGTGCTATCACAGGGGCTTCCTACGAGCAGTACTTC

abundance: few
j_gene: TRBJ1-1
d_gene: .
len: 13
v_gene: TRBV10-3
CDR3aa: CAISREPNTEAFF
CDR3nt: TGTGCCATCAGTAGGGAACCGAACACTGAAGCTTTCTTT

abundance: many
j_gene: TRBJ2-7
d_gene: TRBD2
len: 15
v_gene: TRBV12-3/TRBV12-4
CDR3aa: CASSKGGLAGNEQYF
CDR3nt: TGTGCCAGCAGTAAGGGTGGACTAGCGGGGAACGAGCAGTACTTC

abundance: .
j_gene: TRBJ2-1
d_gene: TRBD2
len: 14
v_gene: TRBV12-3/TRBV12-4
CDR3aa: CASARSGTYNEQFF
CDR3nt: TGTGCCAGCGCAAGAAGCGGGACGTACAATGAGCAGTTCTTC

abundance: .
j_gene: TRBJ1-2
d_gene: .
len: 12
v_gene: TRBV12-3/TRBV12-4
CDR3aa: CASRGEPYGYTF
CDR3nt: TGTGCCAGCAGAGGGGAACCCTATGGCTACACCTTC

abundance: .
j_gene: TRBJ1-3
d_gene: .
len: 15
v_gene: TRBV6-1
CDR3aa: CASSEIRFTGNTIYF
CDR3nt: TGTGCCAGCAGTGAAATTCGTTTTACTGGAAACACCATATATTTT

abundance: many
j_gene: TRBJ2-5
d_gene: .
len: 15
v_gene: TRBV18
CDR3aa: CASSPLGTERETQYF
CDR3nt: TGTGCCAGCTCACCACTGGGGACGGAGAGAGAGACCCAGTACTTC

abundance: many
j_gene: TRBJ2-7
d_gene: .
len: 13
v_gene: TRBV20-1
CDR3aa: CSASRGGGYEQYF
CDR3nt: TGCAGTGCTAGTAGGGGGGGAGGCTACGAGCAGTACTTC

abundance: .
j_gene: TRBJ2-5
d_gene: .
len: 14
v_gene: TRBV2
CDR3aa: CASSDRDYQETQYF
CDR3nt: TGTGCCAGCAGTGACCGGGACTACCAAGAGACCCAGTACTTC

abundance: .
j_gene: TRBJ2-4
d_gene: .
len: 14
v_gene: TRBV5-6
CDR3aa: CASSFGSGKNIQYF
CDR3nt: TGTGCCAGCAGCTTCGGCAGTGGCAAAAACATTCAGTACTTC

abundance: many
j_gene: TRBJ2-2
d_gene: .
len: 14
v_gene: TRBV6-1
CDR3aa: CASSYGGATGELFF
CDR3nt: TGTGCCAGCAGTTACGGTGGGGCTACCGGGGAGCTGTTTTTT

abundance: many
j_gene: TRBJ2-7
d_gene: TRBD1
len: 12
v_gene: TRBV20-1
CDR3aa: CSAQDRVYEQYF
CDR3nt: TGCAGTGCACAAGACAGGGTGTACGAGCAGTACTTC

abundance: .
j_gene: TRBJ1-1
d_gene: TRBD1
len: 13
v_gene: TRBV12-3/TRBV12-4
CDR3aa: CASSFTGEAEAFF
CDR3nt: TGTGCCAGCAGTTTTACAGGGGAAGCTGAAGCTTTCTTT

abundance: few
j_gene: TRBJ2-1
d_gene: .
len: 15
v_gene: TRBV5-8
CDR3aa: CASSFLKSSYNEQFF
CDR3nt: TGTGCCAGCAGCTTTCTCAAGAGCTCCTACAATGAGCAGTTCTTC

abundance: many
j_gene: TRBJ1-5
d_gene: TRBD1
len: 16
v_gene: TRBV2
CDR3aa: CASSEDRGGRNQPQHF
CDR3nt: TGTGCCAGCAGTGAGGACAGGGGGGGACGCAATCAGCCCCAGCATTTT

abundance: few
j_gene: TRBJ2-1
d_gene: TRBD1
len: 16
v_gene: TRBV10-3
CDR3aa: CAINRLDRGSYNEQFF
CDR3nt: TGTGCCATCAACCGCCTGGACAGGGGGTCCTACAATGAGCAGTTCTTC

abundance: many
j_gene: TRBJ1-2
d_gene: TRBD1
len: 13
v_gene: TRBV2
CDR3aa: CATGGTGGYGYTF
CDR3nt: TGTGCCACGGGGGGGACAGGGGGATATGGCTACACCTTC

abundance: many
j_gene: TRBJ1-6
d_gene: .
len: 16
v_gene: TRBV2
CDR3aa: CASSAEWGSYNSPLHF
CDR3nt: TGTGCCAGCAGCGCAGAGTGGGGGTCCTATAATTCACCCCTCCACTTT

abundance: .
j_gene: TRBJ1-1
d_gene: .
len: 14
v_gene: TRBV27
CDR3aa: CASRPYTKNTEAFF
CDR3nt: TGTGCCAGCAGACCTTATACCAAGAACACTGAAGCTTTCTTT

abundance: many
j_gene: TRBJ1-3
d_gene: .
len: 14
v_gene: TRBV30
CDR3aa: CAWKRDPRGNTIYF
CDR3nt: TGTGCCTGGAAGCGGGACCCGCGGGGAAACACCATATATTTT

abundance: .
j_gene: TRBJ2-1
d_gene: .
len: 12
v_gene: TRBV28
CDR3aa: CASSTRRYEQFF
CDR3nt: TGTGCCAGCAGTACTCGACGGTATGAGCAGTTCTTC

abundance: few
j_gene: TRBJ2-1
d_gene: TRBD2
len: 17
v_gene: TRBV30
CDR3aa: CAWSDPGLAGGLNEQFF
CDR3nt: TGTGCCTGGAGTGATCCGGGACTAGCGGGGGGGCTCAATGAGCAGTTCTTC

abundance: .
j_gene: TRBJ1-1
d_gene: .
len: 13
v_gene: TRBV5-6
CDR3aa: CASRYGFNTEAFF
CDR3nt: TGTGCCAGCCGCTATGGGTTTAACACTGAAGCTTTCTTT

abundance: few
j_gene: TRBJ1-1
d_gene: .
len: 13
v_gene: TRBV11-2
CDR3aa: CVSSFAVNTEAFF
CDR3nt: TGTGTCAGCAGCTTTGCAGTGAACACTGAAGCTTTCTTT

abundance: many
j_gene: TRBJ1-2
d_gene: TRBD1
len: 14
v_gene: TRBV5-1
CDR3aa: CASSAGTGNYGYTF
CDR3nt: TGCGCCAGCAGCGCCGGGACAGGGAATTATGGCTACACCTTC

abundance: many
j_gene: TRBJ2-7
d_gene: .
len: 15
v_gene: TRBV11-2
CDR3aa: CASSLEAVFSYEQYF
CDR3nt: TGTGCCAGCAGCTTAGAGGCGGTTTTCTCCTACGAGCAGTACTTC

abundance: few
j_gene: TRBJ2-1
d_gene: .
len: 12
v_gene: TRBV9
CDR3aa: CASSGNYNEQFF
CDR3nt: TGTGCCAGCAGCGGCAATTACAATGAGCAGTTCTTC

abundance: many
j_gene: TRBJ2-2
d_gene: .
len: 16
v_gene: TRBV11-2
CDR3aa: CASSLGRAANTGELFF
CDR3nt: TGTGCCAGCAGCTTAGGCAGGGCCGCGAACACCGGGGAGCTGTTTTTT

abundance: many
j_gene: TRBJ2-3
d_gene: .
len: 16
v_gene: TRBV28
CDR3aa: CASSLERGTSTDTQYF
CDR3nt: TGTGCCAGCAGTTTGGAACGGGGGACTAGCACAGATACGCAGTATTTT

abundance: few
j_gene: TRBJ2-7
d_gene: .
len: 15
v_gene: TRBV3-1
CDR3aa: CASSPPGRTLYEQYF
CDR3nt: TGTGCCAGCAGCCCCCCAGGCAGAACTCTCTACGAGCAGTACTTC

abundance: .
j_gene: TRBJ2-7
d_gene: TRBD2
len: 13
v_gene: TRBV7-3
CDR3aa: CAGGTSGGNEQYF
CDR3nt: TGTGCCGGCGGGACTAGCGGGGGGAATGAGCAGTACTTC

abundance: many
j_gene: TRBJ1-1
d_gene: .
len: 13
v_gene: TRBV30
CDR3aa: CAWSDGMNTEAFF
CDR3nt: TGTGCCTGGAGCGACGGAATGAACACTGAAGCTTTCTTT

abundance: many
j_gene: TRBJ2-1
d_gene: TRBD2
len: 14
v_gene: TRBV12-3/TRBV12-4
CDR3aa: CASHSSGRYNEQFF
CDR3nt: TGTGCCAGTCACTCTAGCGGGAGGTACAATGAGCAGTTCTTC

abundance: many
j_gene: TRBJ2-7
d_gene: TRBD1
len: 16
v_gene: TRBV20-1
CDR3aa: CSARDLSGQGFHEQYF
CDR3nt: TGCAGTGCTAGAGATCTGTCGGGACAGGGGTTCCACGAGCAGTACTTC

abundance: .
j_gene: TRBJ2-5
d_gene: TRBD2
len: 16
v_gene: TRBV28
CDR3aa: CASSRPGTSGKETQYF
CDR3nt: TGTGCCAGCAGCCGCCCCGGGACTAGCGGGAAAGAGACCCAGTACTTC

abundance: many
j_gene: TRBJ1-5
d_gene: .
len: 15
v_gene: TRBV2
CDR3aa: CASSDLRVGNQPQHF
CDR3nt: TGTGCCAGCAGTGATTTGAGGGTTGGCAATCAGCCCCAGCATTTT